These 17 T cell receptor beta chains share one sample of origin, sequenced in a study of glioma-infiltrating T cells. The iRepertoire nested amplicon-rescue multiplex PCR amplified TCR alpha and beta CDR3s from RNA. TCRdb itself ran the multiplex PCR reads through MiXCR, one entry per CDR3 protein. The sample includes about 93,000 distinct CDR3 sequences, 35% to 45% seen only once; the top ten take about two fifths. The sample comprised glioma tissue, nonneoplastic brain tissue, or PBMCs (not recorded which). All receptors come from a human donor with low-grade glioma or glioblastoma, undergoing nonglioma brain surgery, or in good health (not recorded which).

This clonotype has a handful of counts. As DNA, the CDR3 is TGCAGCGCTAGGGACCGACCCCCCGGGGGCACCTATGGCTACACCTTC. It is translated as CSARDRPPGGTYGYTF. The V and J genes are TRBV29-1 and TRBJ1-2; tentative D call: TRBD1 (6 bases). V was pared by 7 bases and J by 4 bases, with 25 bases between. Per germline, CDR1 SQVTM and CDR2 ANQGSEA. This CDR3 has 16 amino acids.

This chain joins TRBV9 and TRBJ1-1, with 8 bases that match TRBD1. This CDR3 spans 16 amino acids. Germline V gene data show CDR1 as SGDLS and CDR2 as YYNGEE. The trim removed 4 bases at V and 4 bases at J, leaving 12 bases unmatched. CDR3 loop: CASSQIPITGGTEAFF. CDR3 DNA sequence: TGTGCCAGCAGCCAGATTCCCATTACAGGGGGCACTGAAGCTTTCTTT.

Ten or more counts support this clonotype. V usage is TRBV6-4 and J usage is TRBJ1-2; TRBD1 matches 11 bases. The length of the CDR3 is 15 residues. V lost 3 bases to trimming and J lost 9 bases; unmatched junction nucleotides: 9. The germline V gene encodes CDR1 MRHNA and CDR2 SNTAGT. CDR3 amino acids: CASSERTGGDSSYTF. The DNA of the CDR3 is TGTGCCAGCAGTGAGCGGACAGGGGGCGATTCTAGCTACACCTTC.

This CDR3 reads CASSLTGTGANVLTF. The DNA of the CDR3 is TGTGCCAGTAGTCTCACGGGTACTGGGGCCAACGTCCTGACTTTC. The chain carries TRBV19 and TRBJ2-6; D gene ambiguous. V was trimmed by 5 bases and J by 2 bases, leaving 10 bases between them. The CDR3 has 15 amino acids. CDR1 LNHDA and CDR2 SQIVND come from the germline V gene (reference sequence).

The chain uses TRBV28 and TRBJ2-1; 7 bases are a match to TRBD1. With 5 bases clipped from V and 5 bases from J, the junction kept 12 bases outside the gene matches. From germline, CDR1 is MDHEN and CDR2 SYDVKM. The CDR3 runs to 16 residues. Here the CDR3 reads CASSARGQGQHNEQFF. CDR3 DNA: TGTGCCAGCAGTGCTAGAGGCCAGGGACAGCACAATGAGCAGTTCTTC.

This clonotype has a count of ten or more. The genes are TRBV4-1 and TRBJ2-1; 10 positions match TRBD2. CDR3 length: 15 residues. In germline, CDR1 is MGHRA, CDR2 YSYEKL. The J segment lost 12 bases and the V segment lost 0 bases, leaving 8 bases of the junction unmatched. CDR3 in DNA: TGCGCCAGCAGCCAAGATCCTAGCGGGAGTAGGTGGCAGTTCTTC. Translated: CASSQDPSGSRWQFF.

This clonotype was counted ten times or more. This chain joins TRBV20-1 and TRBJ2-5; the D call may be TRBD1 or TRBD2 (5 bases each). V dropped 7 bases and J dropped 2 bases, with 20 bases sitting between them. Per the germline V gene, CDR1 is DFQATT and CDR2 is SNEGSKA (reference sequence). The CDR3 consists of 15 residues. The CDR3 DNA follows: TGCAGTGTTGAGGGGTTGGCAGCTGATCAAGAGACCCAGTACTTC. It specifies CSVEGLAADQETQYF.

For this clonotype: A much larger clone differs by one base, so this may be a read error. V usage is TRBV6-4 and J usage is TRBJ2-7; D is undetermined. This CDR3 spans 9 amino acids. The germline V gene encodes CDR1 MRHNA and CDR2 SNTAGT. CDR3 bases: TGTGCCAGGACCTACGGGCAGTACTTC. This codes for CARTYGQYF.

This clonotype came up many times. Here the CDR3 reads CASRKIEGGIMNTEAFF. Written as DNA, the CDR3 is TGTGCCAGCAGGAAGATCGAGGGAGGAATTATGAACACTGAAGCTTTCTTT. The chain uses TRBV2 and TRBJ1-1, with unresolved D. The CDR3 length is 17 residues. Per the germline V gene, CDR1 is SNHLY and CDR2 is FYNNEI. V lost 6 bases, J lost 0 bases, and 20 bases lay in between.

The V and J genes are TRBV13 and TRBJ2-1; 15 nucleotides match TRBD2. Unmatched junction bases numbered 1, after V lost 3 bases and J lost 4 bases. The CDR3 runs to 16 residues. Germline-derived CDR1 and CDR2 are PRHDT and FYEKMQ (reference sequence). In nucleotides, the CDR3 is TGTGCCAGCAGCTTGGGACTAGCGGGAGGTTACAATGAGCAGTTCTTC. Protein product: CASSLGLAGGYNEQFF.

This clonotype was seen at least ten times. The J gene is TRBJ2-3, the V gene TRBV19, with a possible D match to TRBD2 (6 bases). The CDR3 has 18 residues. The germline V gene has CDR1 LNHDA and CDR2 SQIVND (reference sequence). V gave up 5 bases and J gave up 4 bases, with 25 bases separating them. The CDR3, as DNA: TGTGCCAGTAGTGCAGTCGGAGGTGACGGGAGACACGCAGATACGCAGTATTTT. Translation gives CASSAVGGDGRHADTQYF.

The chain is built from TRBV9 and TRBJ2-6; either TRBD1 or TRBD2 may fit D (5 bases each). The ends were cut back, 0 bases at V and 4 bases at J, with 11 bases in the middle. The CDR3 extends over 16 amino acids. Germline V lookup: CDR1 SGDLS, CDR2 YYNGEE. The CDR3 sequence is CASSVGGGSGANVLTF. The DNA of the CDR3 is TGTGCCAGCAGCGTAGGTGGGGGTTCGGGGGCCAACGTCCTGACTTTC. The entire variable domain, with the rest obtained from reference TRBV9 and TRBJ2-6, is as follows: DSGVTQTPKHLITATGQRVTLRCSPRSGDLSVYWYQQSLDQGLQFLIQYYNGEERAKGNILERFSAQQFPDLHSELNLSSLELGDSALYFCASSVGGGSGANVLTFGAGSRLTVL.

Worth noting for this clonotype: The junction and the germline gene differ at one end; a read error may be behind it. The rearrangement uses TRBV20-1 and TRBJ2-7; no clear D gene. The CDR3 covers 12 residues. Looked up from germline, CDR1 is DFQATT and CDR2 is SNEGSKA (reference sequence). The CDR3 loop is CSARRSVDEHHF. CDR3 bases: TGCAGTGCTAGGAGGAGCGTCGACGAGCATCACTTC.

This clonotype was recorded at least ten times. The V gene is TRBV5-1, the J gene TRBJ2-1; TRBD2 matches at 10 bases. Germline values: CDR1 SGHRS, CDR2 YFSETQ. The CDR3 covers 17 residues. V lost 0 bases to trimming and J lost 0 bases; unmatched junction nucleotides: 3. CDR3 in amino acids: CASSLGLAGLSYNEQFF. The CDR3 region has the DNA TGCGCCAGCAGCTTGGGACTAGCGGGTCTCTCCTACAATGAGCAGTTCTTC. Full variable domain (remainder filled in from reference TRBV5-1 and TRBJ2-1): KAGVTQTPRYLIKTRGQQVTLSCSPISGHRSVSWYQQTPGQGLQFLFEYFSETQRNKGNFPGRFSGRQFSNSRSEMNVSTLELGDSALYLCASSLGLAGLSYNEQFFGPGTRLTVL.

Notes on this clonotype: A read error is possible here, since a much larger clone lies one base away. This sequence joins TRBV10-2 and TRBJ2-7; 7 bases are a match to TRBD1. Looked up from germline, CDR1 is WSHSY and CDR2 is SAAADI. CDR3 length equals 14 residues. The CDR3 region is CASSDPGQSAEQYF. The CDR3 DNA sequence: TGTGCCAGCAGTGATCCGGGACAGAGCGCCGAGCAGTACTTC.

This clonotype was observed many times. The genes are TRBV19 and TRBJ2-5; 10 bases agree with TRBD1. Per germline, CDR1 LNHDA and CDR2 SQIVND (reference sequence). Germline trimming cut 4 bases from V and 4 bases from J; bases unmatched to any gene: 3. There are 14 residues in the CDR3. CDR3 in DNA: TGTGCCAGTAGTAAGACAGGGGGCGGAGAGACCCAGTACTTC. Translated, it gives CASSKTGGGETQYF. Filled out from reference TRBV19 and TRBJ2-5, the complete variable domain reads DGGITQSPKYLFRKEGQNVTLSCEQNLNHDAMYWYRQDPGQGLRLIYYSQIVNDFQKGDIAEGYSVSREKKESFPLTVTSAQKNPTAFYLCASSKTGGGETQYFGPGTRLLVL.

The chain recombines TRBV29-1 with TRBJ1-3; no clear D gene. Trimming shortened V by 4 bases and J by 7 bases, and 17 bases separated the two germline ends. Germline loops: CDR1 SQVTM, CDR2 ANQGSEA. This CDR3 is 14 amino acids long. CDR3 nucleotides: TGCAGCGTTGTGGAACCTTCCTCGGGGAACACCATATATTTT. Protein: CSVVEPSSGNTIYF.